This T cell receptor beta chain was recorded in a study of blood T cell repertoires in COVID-19. Looking at the study overall: From T cells, B-cell-depleted T cells, or PBMCs came the material, which was cDNA or gDNA.

Original methodology: Amplified reference gene primers provided the basis for estimating nucleated cell counts. The protocol was immunoSEQ multiplex PCR, while the TCRdb copy is restricted to in-frame clones and leaves out a portion. D and trimming were read from the DNA, whereas the V and J calls and clone size are those reported in that table. The sample has 450,000 to 500,000 clones, approximately 85% seen once; the top ten hold under 4%. The germline V gene encodes CDR1 KGHSH and CDR2 LQKENI. V shed 1 base and J 5 bases; nucleotides not matched to a gene: 5. The CDR3 length is 15 residues. This TCR was sampled from a human donor in a cohort sampled during active COVID-19. Sequenced: peripheral blood. V and J are TRBV18 and TRBJ2-5; 9 positions match TRBD2. The CDR3 region is CASSPLAGVRETQYF. Written as DNA, the CDR3 is TGTGCCAGCTCACCACTAGCGGGAGTCCGGGAGACCCAGTACTTC.